This TCR beta chain was sequenced during a study of cytomegalovirus exposure and HLA in healthy donors. The CDR3 has 14 residues. Germline V lookup: CDR1 MNHEY, CDR2 SVGAGI. The PCR had 60 Vbeta and 13 Jbeta primers. TCRdb keeps only in-frame clones here, not all; method: immunoSEQ multiplex PCR. The sample yields about 190,000 clones, roughly 80% seen once. Details on this clone: What it binds is unknown.

Study-wide results and limits: A later analysis reported that several of the most significant clusters appeared to be linked to common viral pathogens, among them Epstein-Barr virus.

The sequence was collected from a boy aged 5-17 years in good health and CMV-seronegative. The J gene is TRBJ2-7, the V gene TRBV6-5, with 8 positions matching TRBD2. The end of the DNA is better explained by TRBJ2-1, so the J call may be wrong. Sample: PBMCs. CDR3 bases: TGTGCCAGCTGGGGAAGCGGGAGCTCCTACGAGCAGTTCTTC. This translates into CASWGSGSSYEQFF.